Listed below are T cell receptor beta chains from one sample, sequenced in a study of blood T cell repertoires in COVID-19. The protocol was immunoSEQ multiplex PCR, while the TCRdb copy is restricted to in-frame clones and leaves out a portion. The sample carries fewer than 85,000 clones, under 80% recorded once. The sequencing input was peripheral blood. The receptors here all came from a woman of 80 years or more with active or convalescent COVID-19. CDR3s include the opening cysteine and the closing phenylalanine or tryptophan. D genes are given only for firm matches. Rows give clone size only sometimes, using once, few, many, or a class for an expanded clone.

13	TRBV6-6	TRBJ1-6	.	.	CASRLDNNSPLHF	TGTGCCAGCAGGCTGGACAACAATTCACCCCTCCACTTT
19	TRBV21-1	TRBJ1-2	.	.	CASSKFTGGITVTDYGYTF	TGTGCCAGCAGCAAATTTACAGGGGGCATAACCGTAACTGACTATGGCTACACCTTC
14	TRBV15	TRBJ2-1	.	.	CATSRDGGIGEQFF	TGTGCCACCAGCAGAGATGGCGGGATCGGTGAGCAGTTCTTC
15	TRBV5-1	TRBJ1-1	.	.	CASSLAGIGNTEAFF	TGCGCCAGCAGCTTGGCAGGGATTGGAAACACTGAAGCTTTCTTT
16	TRBV27	TRBJ2-5	.	.	CASSSLGHLLTETQYF	TGTGCCAGCAGTTCCTTGGGACACTTGTTAACAGAGACCCAGTACTTC
11	TRBV20-1	TRBJ2-5	.	.	CSAQKAETQYF	TGCAGTGCCCAAAAAGCAGAGACCCAGTACTTC
17	TRBV10-3	TRBJ2-3	TRBD2	.	CAISEYETSGDTDTQYF	TGTGCCATCAGTGAGTACGAGACTAGCGGGGACACAGATACGCAGTATTTT
12	TRBV5-1	TRBJ1-1	TRBD1	.	CASGTGITEAFF	TGCGCCAGCGGGACAGGGATCACTGAAGCTTTCTTT
16	TRBV6-5	TRBJ2-1	TRBD2	.	CASSYATSGGHNEQFF	TGTGCCAGCAGTTATGCGACTAGCGGGGGTCACAATGAGCAGTTCTTC
14	TRBV19	TRBJ1-5	TRBD1	.	CASNRQGWDQPQHF	TGTGCCAGTAACCGACAGGGGTGGGATCAGCCCCAGCATTTT
15	TRBV4-3	TRBJ2-7	.	.	CASSQERVDSYEQYF	TGCGCCAGCAGCCAAGAGCGGGTAGATTCCTACGAGCAGTACTTC
13	TRBV7-9	TRBJ2-3	.	once	CASSSPFTDTQYF	TGTGCCAGCAGCTCCCCCTTCACAGATACGCAGTATTTT
16	TRBV7-2	TRBJ1-6	TRBD1	once	CASSTGGGTGVSPLHF	TGTGCCAGCAGCACCGGAGGGGGGACAGGAGTTTCACCCCTCCACTTT
15	TRBV6-5	TRBJ1-4	.	.	CASSFQGSTNEKLFF	TGTGCCAGCAGCTTCCAGGGTTCGACTAATGAAAAACTGTTTTTT
16	TRBV4-1	TRBJ2-7	.	.	CASSQDNHEDFYEQYF	TGCGCCAGCAGCCAAGATAATCACGAGGATTTCTACGAGCAGTACTTC
12	TRBV30	TRBJ2-3	.	few	CAWSPSQQAQYF	TGTGCCTGGAGTCCTTCCCAGCAGGCGCAGTATTTT
14	TRBV10-2	TRBJ1-1	TRBD1	.	CASSNRGMNTEAFF	TGCGCCAGCAGTAACAGGGGCATGAACACTGAAGCTTTCTTT
16	TRBV9	TRBJ2-3	TRBD1	.	CASSFQGELLRDTQYF	TGTGCCAGCAGCTTTCAGGGGGAGTTATTAAGGGATACGCAGTATTTT
13	TRBV19	TRBJ1-6	.	.	CATLESGGSPLHF	TGTGCCACCCTAGAGAGTGGCGGCTCACCCCTCCACTTT
13	TRBV5-1	TRBJ2-7	.	.	CASSLEKGDEQYF	TGCGCCAGCAGCTTGGAGAAGGGGGACGAGCAGTACTTC
13	TRBV5-1	TRBJ2-7	.	few	CASSLGTGREQYF	TGCGCCAGCAGCTTGGGAACAGGGAGAGAGCAGTACTTC
12	TRBV7-8	TRBJ1-4	.	.	CASSLGTEKLFF	TGTGCCAGCAGCTTAGGGACAGAAAAACTGTTTTTT
15	TRBV19	TRBJ2-7	TRBD1	.	CASSAPGQGAYEQYF	TGTGCCAGTAGTGCTCCGGGACAGGGGGCCTACGAGCAGTACTTC
14	TRBV5-6	TRBJ2-7	TRBD1	.	CASSGEGQGYEQYF	TGTGCCAGCAGCGGCGAAGGACAGGGCTACGAGCAGTACTTC
15	TRBV19	TRBJ1-1	.	few	CASSIRGGGNTEAFF	TGTGCCAGTAGTATAAGGGGCGGTGGGAACACTGAAGCTTTCTTT
15	TRBV11-2	TRBJ1-3	.	.	CASSLTGDLGNTIYF	TGTGCCAGCAGCTTAACAGGTGATCTTGGAAACACCATATATTTT
14	TRBV25-1	TRBJ2-1	TRBD2	.	CASSEWGGSNEQFF	TGTGCCAGCAGTGAATGGGGGGGGTCCAATGAGCAGTTCTTC
13	TRBV20-1	TRBJ1-1	.	.	CSASGYLNTEAFF	TGCAGTGCTAGTGGATACTTGAACACTGAAGCTTTCTTT
14	TRBV5-1	TRBJ1-1	.	once	CASSLQNMNTEAFF	TGCGCCAGCAGCCTACAGAACATGAACACTGAAGCTTTCTTT
15	TRBV6-1	TRBJ1-6	.	.	CASSEAEEQGWGLHF	TGTGCCAGCAGTGAAGCGGAAGAACAGGGTTGGGGCCTCCACTTT
14	TRBV7-8	TRBJ1-4	.	.	CASSRTGDNEKLFF	TGTGCCAGCAGCCGGACGGGAGATAATGAAAAACTGTTTTTT
14	TRBV29-1	TRBJ2-1	.	.	CSVEVRAGLDEQFF	TGCAGCGTTGAAGTTCGGGCAGGGTTGGATGAGCAGTTCTTC
16	TRBV19	TRBJ2-2	.	.	CASSILGSANTGELFF	TGTGCCAGTAGTATTTTGGGGAGCGCGAACACCGGGGAGCTGTTTTTT
14	TRBV18	TRBJ2-5	.	.	CASSLDTGIETQYF	TGTGCCAGCTCACTAGACACAGGGATAGAGACCCAGTACTTC
15	TRBV9	TRBJ1-5	TRBD1	many	CASSVGTADNQPQHF	TGTGCCAGCAGCGTGGGGACAGCTGACAATCAGCCCCAGCATTTT
13	TRBV2	TRBJ2-7	TRBD1	.	CASSAQGAYEQYF	TGTGCCAGCAGTGCCCAGGGGGCCTACGAGCAGTACTTC
14	TRBV29-1	TRBJ2-3	TRBD1	.	CSVESGTATDTQYF	TGCAGCGTTGAATCGGGGACAGCCACAGATACGCAGTATTTT
15	TRBV5-5	TRBJ1-2	TRBD1	few	CASSPGDRVAYGYTF	TGTGCCAGCAGCCCTGGGGACAGGGTGGCCTATGGCTACACCTTC
15	TRBV19	TRBJ1-5	TRBD1	many	CASSGRTGGNQPQHF	TGTGCCAGTAGTGGGAGGACAGGGGGGAATCAGCCCCAGCATTTT
14	TRBV30	TRBJ2-3	.	.	CAWSVKGGTDTQYF	TGTGCCTGGAGTGTCAAGGGGGGCACAGATACGCAGTATTTT
15	TRBV5-6	TRBJ2-7	TRBD1	.	CASSRRDRRVYEQYF	TGTGCCAGCAGCAGAAGGGACAGAAGAGTTTACGAGCAGTACTTC
11	TRBV20-1	TRBJ2-4	.	once	CSARPKNIQYF	TGCAGTGCTCGTCCCAAAAACATTCAGTACTTC
14	TRBV7-2	TRBJ2-3	.	.	CASSLGLDTDTQYF	TGTGCCAGCAGCTTGGGGCTAGACACAGATACGCAGTATTTT
14	TRBV28	TRBJ1-1	.	.	CASSLVPGNTEAFF	TGTGCCAGCAGTTTGGTTCCGGGAAACACTGAAGCTTTCTTT
15	TRBV19	TRBJ2-6	.	.	CASTPYASGANVLTF	TGTGCCAGTACTCCCTACGCGTCTGGGGCCAACGTCCTGACTTTC
15	TRBV4-3	TRBJ2-1	.	.	CASSQENRAYNEQFF	TGCGCCAGCAGCCAAGAGAACAGAGCTTACAATGAGCAGTTCTTC